This T cell receptor (beta chain) was sequenced in a study of blood T cell repertoires in COVID-19. Original handling: Reference gene primer amplification in the assay estimated nucleated cell counts. Assay used: immunoSEQ multiplex PCR; TCRdb lists only in-frame clones, some missing. From that table come the V and J calls and clone size; the DNA was used to work out D and trimming. This table holds 200,000 to 250,000 clones, over 75% found once. This clone was recorded a few times. Between the trimmed V and J ends, which lost 7 bases and 1 base, there was a span of 10 bases. This CDR3 is 13 amino acids long. Germline CDR1 reads MNHEY; CDR2 reads SVGAGI.

This rearrangement joins TRBV6-5 to TRBJ1-2; no clear D. This TCR derives from a woman aged 70-85 years with COVID-19, enrolled during active disease. The material sequenced was peripheral blood. The CDR3 loop reads CASNPDINYGYTF. CDR3 DNA sequence: TGTGCCAGCAACCCTGACATTAACTATGGCTACACCTTC.